This TCR beta chain appears in the sequencing data of a study of Siglec-9 on CD8 T cells in melanoma. Overall study results and limits: In melanoma tumors, a Siglec-9-marked effector memory CD8+ subset reportedly appeared to accumulate.

Of note for this clone: The target antigen is unknown.

Sequencing was performed with immunoSEQ multiplex PCR; in TCRdb, only in-frame clones are kept and a portion is missing. The sample lists over 30,000 clones; roughly four fifths were seen once. Germline V gives CDR1 SQVTM, CDR2 ANQGSEA. V lost 0 bases, J lost 1 base, and 16 bases lay in between. The CDR3 spans 17 residues. Sequencing was performed on Siglec-9- CD8+ T cells sorted from blood. This receptor was identified in a human donor in good health. The genes are TRBV29-1 and TRBJ2-4; D gene uncertain. For the CDR3, the DNA is TGCAGCGTTGAAGATCCGCAGGAGCATCGGGCCAAAAACATTCAGTACTTC. Residues: CSVEDPQEHRAKNIQYF. Full variable domain (remainder filled in from reference TRBV29-1 and TRBJ2-4): SAVISQKPSRDICQRGTSLTIQCQVDSQVTMMFWYRQQPGQSLTLIATANQGSEATYESGFVIDKFPISRPNLTFSTLTVSNMSPEDSSIYLCSVEDPQEHRAKNIQYFGAGTRLSVL.